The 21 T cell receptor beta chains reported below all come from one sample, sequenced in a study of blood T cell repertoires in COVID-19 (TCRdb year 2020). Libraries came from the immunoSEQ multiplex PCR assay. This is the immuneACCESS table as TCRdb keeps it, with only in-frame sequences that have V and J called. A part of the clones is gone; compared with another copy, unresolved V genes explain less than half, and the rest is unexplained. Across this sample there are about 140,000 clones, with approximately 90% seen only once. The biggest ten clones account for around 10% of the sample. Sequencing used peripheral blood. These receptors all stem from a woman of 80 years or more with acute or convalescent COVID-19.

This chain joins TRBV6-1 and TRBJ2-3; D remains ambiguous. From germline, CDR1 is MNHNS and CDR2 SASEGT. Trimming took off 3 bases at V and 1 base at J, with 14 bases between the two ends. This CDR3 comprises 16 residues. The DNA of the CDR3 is TGTGCCAGCAGTGAGTCGCGTGCGAGGCGCACAGATACGCAGTATTTT. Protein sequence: CASSESRARRTDTQYF.

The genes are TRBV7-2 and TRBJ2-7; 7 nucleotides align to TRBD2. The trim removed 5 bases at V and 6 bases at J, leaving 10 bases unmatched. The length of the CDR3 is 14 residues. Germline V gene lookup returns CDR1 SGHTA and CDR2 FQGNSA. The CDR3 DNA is TGTGCCAGCAGCCCCATGACTAGCTTGTCCGAGCAGTACTTC. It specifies CASSPMTSLSEQYF.

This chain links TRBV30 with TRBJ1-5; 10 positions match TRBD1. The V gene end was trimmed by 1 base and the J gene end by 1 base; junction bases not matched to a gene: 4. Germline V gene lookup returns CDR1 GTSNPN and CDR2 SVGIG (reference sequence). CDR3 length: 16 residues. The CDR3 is CAWSATGGGSNQPQHF. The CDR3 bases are TGTGCCTGGAGTGCGACAGGGGGCGGAAGCAATCAGCCCCAGCATTTT.

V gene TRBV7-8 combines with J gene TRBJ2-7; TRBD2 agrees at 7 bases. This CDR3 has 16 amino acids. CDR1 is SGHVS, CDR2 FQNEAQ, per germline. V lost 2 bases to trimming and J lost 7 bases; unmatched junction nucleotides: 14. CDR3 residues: CASSLRATTSFEEQYF. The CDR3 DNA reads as TGTGCCAGCAGCTTACGGGCGACGACTAGCTTCGAGGAGCAGTACTTC.

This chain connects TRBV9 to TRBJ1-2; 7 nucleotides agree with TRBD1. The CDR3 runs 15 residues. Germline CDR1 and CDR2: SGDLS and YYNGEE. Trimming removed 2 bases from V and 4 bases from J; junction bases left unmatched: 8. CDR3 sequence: CASSVAGQSFYGYTF. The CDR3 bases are TGTGCCAGCAGCGTTGCGGGACAGAGCTTCTATGGCTACACCTTC.

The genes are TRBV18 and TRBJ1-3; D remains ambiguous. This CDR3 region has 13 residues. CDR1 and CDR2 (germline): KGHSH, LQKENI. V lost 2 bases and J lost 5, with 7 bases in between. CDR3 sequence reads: CASSPAGRNTIYF. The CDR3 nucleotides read TGTGCCAGCTCACCAGCGGGCCGAAACACCATATATTTT.

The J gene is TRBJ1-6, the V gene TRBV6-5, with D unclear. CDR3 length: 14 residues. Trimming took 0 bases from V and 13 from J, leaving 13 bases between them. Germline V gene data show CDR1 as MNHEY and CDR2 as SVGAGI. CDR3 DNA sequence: TGTGCCAGCAGTTACTCGGCAGGCCAATCTCCCCTCCACTTT. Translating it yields CASSYSAGQSPLHF.

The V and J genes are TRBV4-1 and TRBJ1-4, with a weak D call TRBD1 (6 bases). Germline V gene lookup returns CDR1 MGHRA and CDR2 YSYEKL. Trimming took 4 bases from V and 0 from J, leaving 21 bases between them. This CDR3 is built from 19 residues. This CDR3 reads CASSRTRLTGLATNEKLFF. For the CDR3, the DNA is TGCGCCAGCAGCCGGACCCGGCTAACAGGGCTTGCAACTAATGAAAAACTGTTTTTT.

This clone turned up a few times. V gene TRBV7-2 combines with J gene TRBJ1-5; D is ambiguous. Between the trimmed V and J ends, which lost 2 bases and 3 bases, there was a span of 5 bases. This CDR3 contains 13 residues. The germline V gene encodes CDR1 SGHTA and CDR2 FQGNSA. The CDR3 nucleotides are TGTGCCAGCAGCTTACAGGACAATCAGCCCCAGCATTTT. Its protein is CASSLQDNQPQHF.

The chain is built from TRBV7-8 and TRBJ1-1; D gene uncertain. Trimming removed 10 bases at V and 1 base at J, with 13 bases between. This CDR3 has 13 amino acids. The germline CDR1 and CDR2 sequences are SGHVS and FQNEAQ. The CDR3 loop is CATTSGKNTEAFF. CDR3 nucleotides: TGTGCCACCACGTCAGGAAAGAACACTGAAGCTTTCTTT. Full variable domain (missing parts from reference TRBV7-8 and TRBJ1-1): GAGVSQSPRYKVAKRGQDVALRCDPISGHVSLFWYQQALGQGPEFLTYFQNEAQLDKSGLPSDRFFAERPEGSVSTLKIQRTQQEDSAVYLCATTSGKNTEAFFGQGTRLTVV.

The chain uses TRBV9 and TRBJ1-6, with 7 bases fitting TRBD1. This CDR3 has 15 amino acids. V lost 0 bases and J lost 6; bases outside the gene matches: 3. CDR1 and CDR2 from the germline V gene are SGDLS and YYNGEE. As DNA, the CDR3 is TGTGCCAGCAGCGTAGAGGCAGGGGGTAATTCACCCCTCCACTTT. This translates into CASSVEAGGNSPLHF.

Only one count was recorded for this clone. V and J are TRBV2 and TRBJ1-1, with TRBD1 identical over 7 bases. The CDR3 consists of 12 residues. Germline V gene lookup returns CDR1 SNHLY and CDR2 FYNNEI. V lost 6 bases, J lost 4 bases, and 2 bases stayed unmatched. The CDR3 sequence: CASRTGLTEAFF. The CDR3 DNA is TGTGCCAGCAGGACAGGGCTCACTGAAGCTTTCTTT.

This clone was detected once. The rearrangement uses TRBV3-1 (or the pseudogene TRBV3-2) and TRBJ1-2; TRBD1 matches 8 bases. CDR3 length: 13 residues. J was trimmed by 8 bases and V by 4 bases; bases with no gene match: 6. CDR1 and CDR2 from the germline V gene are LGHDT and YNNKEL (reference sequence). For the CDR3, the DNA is TGTGCCAGCAGCCCAGGACAGGGTGCGGGCTACACCTTC. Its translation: CASSPGQGAGYTF.

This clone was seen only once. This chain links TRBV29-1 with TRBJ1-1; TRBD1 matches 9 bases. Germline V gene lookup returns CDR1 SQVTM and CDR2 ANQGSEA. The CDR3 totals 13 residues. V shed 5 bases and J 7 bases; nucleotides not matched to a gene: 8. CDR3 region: CSVLTGGTIEAFF. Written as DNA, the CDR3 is TGCAGCGTTTTGACAGGGGGAACGATTGAAGCTTTCTTT.

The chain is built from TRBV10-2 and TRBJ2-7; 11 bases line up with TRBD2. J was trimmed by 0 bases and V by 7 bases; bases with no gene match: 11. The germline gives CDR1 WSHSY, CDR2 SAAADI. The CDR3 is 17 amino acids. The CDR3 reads CASKRWASGGSSYEQYF. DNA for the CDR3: TGCGCCAGCAAACGGTGGGCTAGCGGGGGGAGCTCCTACGAGCAGTACTTC.

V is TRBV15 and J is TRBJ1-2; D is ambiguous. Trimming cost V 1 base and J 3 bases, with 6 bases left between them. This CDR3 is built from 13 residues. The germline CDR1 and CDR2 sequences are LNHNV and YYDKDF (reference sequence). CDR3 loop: CATSRVDYYGYTF. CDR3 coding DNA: TGTGCCACCAGCAGAGTAGACTACTATGGCTACACCTTC. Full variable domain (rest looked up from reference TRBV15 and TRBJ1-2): DAMVIQNPRYQVTQFGKPVTLSCSQTLNHNVMYWYQQKSSQAPKLLFHYYDKDFNNEADTPDNFQSRRPNTSFCFLDIRSPGLGDTAMYLCATSRVDYYGYTFGSGTRLTVV.

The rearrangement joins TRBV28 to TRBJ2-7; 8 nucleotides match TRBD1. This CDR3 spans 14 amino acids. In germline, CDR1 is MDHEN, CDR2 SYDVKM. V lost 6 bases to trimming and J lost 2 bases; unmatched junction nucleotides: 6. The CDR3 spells CASSFTQGAYEQYF. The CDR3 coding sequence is TGTGCCAGCAGCTTCACACAGGGGGCCTACGAGCAGTACTTC.

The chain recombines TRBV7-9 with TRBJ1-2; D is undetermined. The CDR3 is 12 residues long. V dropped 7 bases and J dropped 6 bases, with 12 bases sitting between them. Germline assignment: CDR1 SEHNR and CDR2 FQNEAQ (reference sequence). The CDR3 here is CASTRDRNGYTF. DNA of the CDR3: TGTGCCAGCACCAGAGATAGAAATGGCTACACCTTC.

CDR3 residues: CASSLEIGTLYQETQYF. The CDR3 nucleotides are TGCGCCAGCAGCTTGGAAATCGGGACATTGTACCAAGAGACCCAGTACTTC. This sequence joins TRBV5-1 and TRBJ2-5; TRBD1 might be the D (6 bases). CDR1 and CDR2 (germline): SGHRS, YFSETQ. This CDR3 has 17 amino acids. With 0 bases removed from V and 0 bases from J, the gap between germline ends came to 15 bases.

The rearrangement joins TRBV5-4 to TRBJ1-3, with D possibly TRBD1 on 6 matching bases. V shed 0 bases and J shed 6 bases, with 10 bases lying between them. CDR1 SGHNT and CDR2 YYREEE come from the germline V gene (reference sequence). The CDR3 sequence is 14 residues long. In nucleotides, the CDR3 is TGTGCCAGCAGCTTGGGCGGGGGCGAAAACACCATATATTTT. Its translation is CASSLGGGENTIYF. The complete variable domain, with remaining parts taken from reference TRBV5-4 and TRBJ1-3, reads ETGVTQSPTHLIKTRGQQVTLRCSSQSGHNTVSWYQQALGQGPQFIFQYYREEENGRGNFPPRFSGLQFPNYSSELNVNALELDDSALYLCASSLGGGENTIYFGEGSWLTVV.

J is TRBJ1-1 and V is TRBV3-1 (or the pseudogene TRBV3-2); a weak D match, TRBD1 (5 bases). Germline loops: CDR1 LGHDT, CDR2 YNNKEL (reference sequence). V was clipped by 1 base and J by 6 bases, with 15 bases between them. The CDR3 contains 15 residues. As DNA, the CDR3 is TGTGCCAGCAGCCAAGTGGGGGGATCTGAGGCTGAAGCTTTCTTT. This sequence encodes CASSQVGGSEAEAFF.